One and the same sample provided the 8 T cell receptor beta chains below, sequenced in a study of T-cell memory formation after mild COVID-19. TCRdb redid the calling of the 5' RACE reads with MiXCR, one entry per CDR3 protein. The sample has about 430,000 distinct CDR3 sequences; under 20% are singletons. Sequencing was performed on PBMCs or a T cell subset sorted from them (not recorded which). The receptors originated from a man younger than 35 who had mild COVID-19 (a few samples of this study predate the infection). Cell type and time point are not known.

The gene calls are TRBV12-3 or TRBV12-4 and TRBJ1-6; the match to TRBD1 covers 7 bases. Germline trimming cut 6 bases from V and 7 bases from J; bases unmatched to any gene: 9. The CDR3 sequence is 15 residues long. CDR3 protein: CASSQGGTVNSPLHF. CDR3 nucleotides: TGTGCCAGCAGCCAGGGGGGGACAGTGAATTCACCCCTCCACTTT.

The chain is built from TRBV7-3 and TRBJ2-3, with 8 nucleotides matching TRBD2. With 0 bases clipped from V and 1 base from J, the junction kept 12 bases outside the gene matches. Germline CDR1 and CDR2: SGHTA and FQGTGA. The CDR3 contains 19 residues. The chain's CDR3 is CASSLTGLVPSTRTDTQYF. The CDR3 DNA reads as TGTGCCAGCAGCTTAACGGGACTAGTCCCGTCAACCCGCACAGATACGCAGTATTTT. Full variable domain (outside the CDR3, taken from reference TRBV7-3 and TRBJ2-3): GAGVSQTPSNKVTEKGKYVELRCDPISGHTALYWYRQSLGQGPEFLIYFQGTGAADDSGLPNDRFFAVRPEGSVSTLKIQRTERGDSAVYLCASSLTGLVPSTRTDTQYFGPGTRLTVL.

The V gene is TRBV4-2, the J gene TRBJ2-3; D gene unclear. From germline, CDR1 is LGHNA and CDR2 YNFKEQ. The ends were cut back, 4 bases at V and 0 bases at J, with 11 bases in the middle. The CDR3 has 15 residues. CDR3 sequence: CASSPNAISTDTQYF. The CDR3 nucleotides are TGTGCCAGCAGCCCTAATGCTATCAGCACAGATACGCAGTATTTT.

This clonotype was seen repeatedly, ten times or more. The rearrangement joins TRBV6-5 to TRBJ1-6; a weak D match, TRBD1 (6 bases). The V end lost 7 bases, the J end lost 4 bases, and 14 bases lay between the germline ends. Germline V gene lookup returns CDR1 MNHEY and CDR2 SVGAGI. This CDR3 has 15 residues. This CDR3 reads CASNRDRGYNSPLHF. CDR3 DNA sequence: TGTGCCAGCAACAGGGACCGAGGGTATAATTCACCCCTCCACTTT.

This rearrangement joins TRBV6-5 to TRBJ1-5; a possible D gene is TRBD1 (5 bases). Germline V lookup: CDR1 MNHEY, CDR2 SVGAGI. The CDR3 spans 17 residues. V lost 5 bases, J lost 2 bases, and 19 bases lay in between. The CDR3 DNA is TGTGCCAGCAGTCCCCTAGCAGGGCAGATGGGCAATCAGCCCCAGCATTTT. Residues: CASSPLAGQMGNQPQHF.

The table lists this clonotype with many counts. This chain connects TRBV3-1 to TRBJ2-7; D remains unclear. Trimming took off 1 base at V and 3 bases at J, with 13 bases between the two ends. This CDR3 spans 15 amino acids. Germline V gene sequence: CDR1 LGHDT, CDR2 YNNKEL (reference sequence). CDR3 bases: TGTGCCAGCAGCCAAGGCCTGAGTGCGAGCTACGAGCAGTACTTC. Translated, it gives CASSQGLSASYEQYF.

The chain couples TRBV2 to TRBJ1-3, with TRBD1 matching over 8 bases. J lost 0 bases, V lost 11 bases, and 3 bases had no gene match. Germline V gene data show CDR1 as SNHLY and CDR2 as FYNNEI. This CDR3 spans 13 amino acids. The CDR3 sequence: CAWDRSSGNTIYF. DNA for the CDR3: TGTGCCTGGGACAGGAGCTCTGGAAACACCATATATTTT.

This clonotype occurred many times. A junction end diverges from the germline sequence, so it may reflect a read error. The chain joins TRBV12-3 or TRBV12-4 to TRBJ1-2, with D hard to call. The CDR3 extends over 13 amino acids. This chain's CDR3 is CASSLGSNYGYTF. CDR3 DNA sequence: TGTGCCAGCAGCTTAGGCTCTAACTATGGCTACACCTTC.